These T cell receptor beta chains were read from a single sample in a study of T cells after yellow fever vaccination. TCRdb reprocessed the 5' RACE reads via MiXCR and lists one record per CDR3 protein. The sample records some 300,000 distinct CDR3 sequences, less than 9.5% being singletons. This material consisted of CD4+ T cells sorted from PBMCs, taken 5 days after the yellow fever booster vaccination. The receptors were gathered from a man aged 18 to 30 who received the YFV17D yellow fever vaccine. The CDR3 runs from the conserved cysteine through the conserved F or W. A D gene is named only where the DNA matches it firmly. Rows give clone size only sometimes, using once, few, many, or a class for an expanded clone.

J,V,size,D,CDR3,DNA
TRBJ2-3,TRBV4-3,NA,NA,CASSQDRRDTQYF,TGCGCCAGCAGCCAAGATCGGCGAGATACGCAGTATTTT
TRBJ2-7,TRBV4-3,NA,TRBD1,CASSQDRTGSSYEQYF,TGCGCCAGCAGCCAGGACCGGACAGGGAGTAGCTACGAGCAGTACTTC
TRBJ2-1,TRBV6-1,NA,NA,CASEISTEVSEQFF,TGTGCCAGCGAGATTTCTACGGAGGTCAGTGAGCAGTTCTTC
TRBJ2-5,TRBV12-3/TRBV12-4,NA,NA,CASSVPGTPETQYF,TGTGCCAGCAGCGTGCCTGGGACTCCGGAGACCCAGTACTTC
TRBJ2-5,TRBV18,few,NA,CASSPGGQRSITQYF,TGTGCCAGCTCACCCGGGGGACAGCGGTCAATTACCCAGTACTTC
TRBJ1-2,TRBV5-1,NA,TRBD1,CASSRDDRGPNYGYTF,TGCGCCAGCAGCCGCGACGACAGGGGGCCTAACTATGGCTACACCTTC
TRBJ1-1,TRBV29-1,NA,TRBD1,CSVYRGDTEAFF,TGCAGCGTTTACAGGGGAGACACTGAAGCTTTCTTT
TRBJ2-2,TRBV6-2/TRBV6-3,few,NA,CASSYTRGTELFF,TGTGCCAGCAGTTACACACGCGGGACAGAGCTGTTTTTT
TRBJ1-2,TRBV10-3,NA,NA,CATLRGLEGNYGYTF,TGTGCCACCCTTCGGGGGTTGGAGGGGAACTATGGCTACACCTTC
TRBJ2-3,TRBV18,NA,NA,CASSPRLTAGTDTQYF,TGTGCCAGCTCACCACGTTTAACAGCGGGCACAGATACGCAGTATTTT
TRBJ2-1,TRBV7-9,few,NA,CASSLQAGKYNEQFF,TGTGCCAGCAGCTTACAGGCAGGGAAGTACAATGAGCAGTTCTTC
TRBJ2-2,TRBV11-2,NA,NA,CASSLDRLGPGELFF,TGTGCCAGCAGCTTAGATCGGTTGGGCCCCGGGGAGCTGTTTTTT
TRBJ1-1,TRBV10-3,many,NA,CAISEFDRSNTEAFF,TGTGCCATCAGTGAGTTTGACAGATCAAACACTGAAGCTTTCTTT
TRBJ2-1,TRBV3-1,NA,NA,CASSQGAYGPVPFF,TGTGCCAGCAGCCAAGGAGCCTATGGGCCCGTTCCCTTCTTC
TRBJ1-1,TRBV12-5,NA,NA,CASGLGRGDTEAFF,TGTGCTAGTGGTTTGGGGAGGGGAGACACTGAAGCTTTCTTT
TRBJ2-1,TRBV7-9,NA,NA,CASSLARGAPYNEQFF,TGTGCCAGCAGCTTAGCCCGGGGGGCGCCGTACAATGAGCAGTTCTTC
TRBJ2-5,TRBV2,many,NA,CASRGSSTGTQYF,TGTGCCAGCAGGGGATCGAGTACCGGGACCCAGTACTTC
TRBJ1-3,TRBV7-8,NA,TRBD1,CASSKRDRYSGNTIYF,TGTGCCAGCAGCAAGAGGGACAGGTACTCTGGAAACACCATATATTTT
TRBJ2-2,TRBV11-3,NA,NA,CASSLGGSANTGELFF,TGTGCCAGCAGCTTAGGCGGTTCCGCGAACACCGGGGAGCTGTTTTTT
TRBJ1-2,TRBV7-9,many,TRBD1,CASSLLRGRGGYTF,TGTGCCAGCAGCTTACTCAGGGGGCGGGGAGGCTACACCTTC
TRBJ2-1,TRBV20-1,NA,NA,CSARGIYEQFF,TGCAGTGCTCGCGGGATTTATGAGCAGTTCTTC
TRBJ1-4,TRBV7-9,NA,NA,CASSSGVGDPTNEKLFF,TGTGCCAGCAGCTCCGGTGTAGGCGACCCAACTAATGAAAAACTGTTTTTT
TRBJ1-1,TRBV7-9,NA,NA,CATAGQNTEAFF,TGTGCCACCGCGGGGCAGAACACTGAAGCTTTCTTT
TRBJ2-1,TRBV3-1,NA,NA,CASSQGLGQGRANEQFF,TGTGCCAGCAGCCAAGGACTAGGGCAGGGGCGGGCAAATGAGCAGTTCTTC
TRBJ2-2,TRBV5-3,NA,NA,CARSLVKASVAITGELFF,TGTGCCAGAAGCCTCGTTAAGGCTTCCGTTGCTATCACCGGGGAGCTGTTTTTT
TRBJ2-7,TRBV4-3,NA,NA,CASSQELHSYEQYF,TGCGCCAGCAGCCAAGAGCTACACTCCTACGAGCAGTACTTC
TRBJ1-2,TRBV5-6,NA,NA,CASSPRNREYYGYTF,TGTGCCAGCAGCCCAAGAAACAGGGAATACTATGGCTACACCTTC
TRBJ2-5,TRBV24-1,NA,NA,CATSDGQGKETQYF,TGTGCCACCAGCGATGGGCAGGGCAAAGAGACCCAGTACTTC
TRBJ2-5,TRBV4-1,NA,TRBD2,CASSQWGAVGGETQYF,TGCGCCAGCAGCCAATGGGGAGCCGTGGGAGGGGAGACCCAGTACTTC
TRBJ2-1,TRBV9,many,TRBD2,CASSVRLAEYNEQFF,TGTGCCAGCAGCGTGAGACTAGCGGAGTACAATGAGCAGTTCTTC
TRBJ1-2,TRBV5-1,NA,NA,CASSISGQGGYGYTF,TGCGCCAGCAGCATAAGCGGTCAGGGAGGCTATGGCTACACCTTC
TRBJ2-2,TRBV19,NA,TRBD2,CASSFLAGHPGELFF,TGTGCCAGTAGTTTCCTAGCGGGGCACCCAGGGGAGCTGTTTTTT
TRBJ1-1,TRBV5-1,NA,TRBD1,CASSLDRGAEAFF,TGCGCCAGCAGCTTGGACAGGGGGGCGGAAGCTTTCTTT
TRBJ2-1,TRBV6-5,NA,NA,CASGRETGPYNEQFF,TGTGCCAGCGGCCGGGAGACAGGCCCCTACAATGAGCAGTTCTTC